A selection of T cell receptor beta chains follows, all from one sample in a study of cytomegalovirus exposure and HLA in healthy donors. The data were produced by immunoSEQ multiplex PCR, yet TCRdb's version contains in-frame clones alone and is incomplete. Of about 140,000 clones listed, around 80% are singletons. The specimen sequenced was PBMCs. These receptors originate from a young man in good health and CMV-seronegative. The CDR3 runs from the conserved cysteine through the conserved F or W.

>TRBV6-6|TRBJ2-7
CASSSRRAWTYEQYF
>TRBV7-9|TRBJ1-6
CATGLGAGGNSPLHF
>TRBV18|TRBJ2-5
CASSPGGVGRQETQYF
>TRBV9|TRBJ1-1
CASSLRQEGEAFF
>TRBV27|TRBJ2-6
CASSPYPGQEFSGANVLTF
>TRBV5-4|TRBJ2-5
CASSQLAGNQETQYF
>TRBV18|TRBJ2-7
CASSPQGQDEQYF
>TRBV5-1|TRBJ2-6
CASSSTLTASGANVLTF
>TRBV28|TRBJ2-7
CASSSGQLYEQYF
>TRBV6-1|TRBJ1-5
CASSDGPVQPQHF
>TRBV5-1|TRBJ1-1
CASSTDPSGGRAFF
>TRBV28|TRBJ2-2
CASSPGQNTGELFF
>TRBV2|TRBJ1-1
CASSIRVTGGSNTEAFF
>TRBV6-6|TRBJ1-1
CASMASLNTEAFF
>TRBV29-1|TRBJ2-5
CSVEGNSQETQYF
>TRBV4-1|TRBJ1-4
CASSQFSSREKLFF
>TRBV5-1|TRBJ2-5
CASSPAEPQETQYF
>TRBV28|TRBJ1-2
CASSLGQGAPGEGYTF
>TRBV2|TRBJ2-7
CASSEGSGVPYEQYF
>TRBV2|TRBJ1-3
CASLEELSGNTIYF
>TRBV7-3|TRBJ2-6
CASSLNGGLGANVLTF
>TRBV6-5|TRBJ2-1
CASSRDRGNNEQFF
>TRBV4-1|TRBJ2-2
CASSESQAGELFF
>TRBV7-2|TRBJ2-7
CASSLAAPTGEQYF
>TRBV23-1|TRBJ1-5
CARKHGVSNQPQHF
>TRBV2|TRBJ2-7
CAIQNLRYEQYF
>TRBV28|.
CASRIDGRSYEQYF
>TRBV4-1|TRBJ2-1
CASSHGGKGNEQFF
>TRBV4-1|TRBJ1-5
CASSQTRQGNQPQHF
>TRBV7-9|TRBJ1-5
CSLGGGDQPQHF
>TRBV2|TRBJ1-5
CASSRDYQPQHF
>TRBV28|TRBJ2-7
CATGTPYEQYF
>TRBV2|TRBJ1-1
CASRVQRGATEAFF
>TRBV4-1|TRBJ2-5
CASSQNGLAGFKETQYF
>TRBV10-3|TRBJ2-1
CAISESLTNYNEQFF
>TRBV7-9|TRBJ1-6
CASNRQGSPLNF
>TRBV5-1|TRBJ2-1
CASSGDYGNEQFF
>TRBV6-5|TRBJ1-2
CASSWGPMTANYGYTF
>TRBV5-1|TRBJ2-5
CASTLGTAGQETQYF
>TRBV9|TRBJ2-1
CASSTSGTAYNEQFF
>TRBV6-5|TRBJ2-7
CASKTGTYEQYF
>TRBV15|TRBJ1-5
CATSSRVWDNQPQHF